Below are 19 T cell receptor beta chains sequenced from a single sample in a study of cytomegalovirus exposure and HLA in healthy donors. Sequenced by immunoSEQ multiplex PCR; TCRdb stores in-frame clones only, minus some. The sample yields approximately 120,000 clones, over 90% seen once. The sample consisted of PBMCs. These TCRs come from a woman between 18 and 30 years old in good health and CMV-seronegative.

The chain uses TRBV7-9 and TRBJ1-2; 7 nucleotides agree with TRBD1. V lost 5 bases and J lost 3; bases outside the gene matches: 3. Germline V gene lookup returns CDR1 SEHNR and CDR2 FQNEAQ (reference sequence). CDR3 length: 13 amino acids. The CDR3 spells CASSRGLDYGYTF. As DNA, the CDR3 is TGTGCCAGCAGCAGGGGGCTTGACTATGGCTACACCTTC.

The chain recombines TRBV28 with TRBJ1-2; TRBD1 agrees at 9 bases. The length of the CDR3 is 16 residues. V lost 8 bases, J lost 2 bases, and 12 bases stayed unmatched. Germline V CDR1 and CDR2: MDHEN, SYDVKM. CDR3 bases: TGTGCCAGCGTTTTGCCCGGACAGGGGAACAACTATGGCTACACCTTC. It specifies CASVLPGQGNNYGYTF.

V is TRBV12-5 and J is TRBJ2-6; D perhaps matches TRBD1 (5 bases). V lost 5 bases and J 5 bases, leaving 22 bases between the germline ends. Germline V gene data show CDR1 as LGHNT and CDR2 as FRNRAP. The CDR3 has 18 amino acids. In DNA form, the CDR3 reads TGTGCTAGTGGTAGCCTACCTTTAGGACAAAGTCGGGCCAACGTCCTGACTTTC. It is translated as CASGSLPLGQSRANVLTF.

The V gene is TRBV28, the J gene TRBJ2-7; tentative D call: TRBD1 (5 bases). Germline CDR1 is MDHEN and CDR2 is SYDVKM. The CDR3 is 15 residues long. Trimming removed 4 bases from V and 3 bases from J, with 16 bases in between. Here the CDR3 reads CASSSGLPSYYEQYF. The CDR3 DNA is TGTGCCAGCAGTTCAGGGTTACCCTCTTACTACGAGCAGTACTTC.

The rearrangement joins TRBV20-1 to TRBJ2-1; D call uncertain. With 6 bases removed from V and 3 bases from J, the gap between germline ends came to 6 bases. Per germline, CDR1 DFQATT and CDR2 SNEGSKA (reference sequence). The CDR3 length is 11 residues. The CDR3 loop is CSAHNYNEQFF. The CDR3 DNA sequence: TGCAGTGCCCACAACTACAATGAGCAGTTCTTC.

This sequence joins TRBV5-1 and TRBJ1-2; D is unclear. The ends were cut back, 0 bases at V and 7 bases at J, with 16 bases in the middle. Germline assignment: CDR1 SGHRS and CDR2 YFSETQ. CDR3 length: 15 residues. The CDR3 coding sequence is TGCGCCAGCAGCTTGGTGCGGGAAGGTAGTTCTGGCTACACCTTC. This encodes CASSLVREGSSGYTF.

This chain joins TRBV2 and TRBJ2-6; the D is unclear. The CDR3 length is 16 residues. Trimming left V 0 bases short and J 0 bases short, with 6 bases between. Per the germline V gene, CDR1 is SNHLY and CDR2 is FYNNEI. CDR3 sequence reads: CASSEARNSGANVLTF. The CDR3 coding sequence is TGTGCCAGCAGTGAAGCGAGGAACTCTGGGGCCAACGTCCTGACTTTC.

The chain's CDR3 is CAIRGTGGEPQHF. CDR3 sequence (DNA): TGTGCCATCCGAGGGACAGGGGGGGAGCCCCAGCATTTT. This chain joins TRBV10-3 and TRBJ1-5, with 11 bases fitting TRBD1. From germline, CDR1 is ENHRY and CDR2 SYGVKD. This CDR3 contains 13 residues. V was clipped by 8 bases and J by 8 bases; unmatched bases: 5.

The V gene is TRBV2, the J gene TRBJ2-1; TRBD2 agrees at 9 bases. CDR1 SNHLY and CDR2 FYNNEI come from the germline V gene. After removal of 6 bases from V and 8 bases from J, the junction contained 8 bases not matched to a gene. The CDR3 contains 14 residues. Here the CDR3 reads CASSFSGSKDEQFF. The CDR3 DNA follows: TGTGCCAGCAGCTTTAGCGGGAGTAAGGATGAGCAGTTCTTC.

The V call is TRBV9, the J call TRBJ2-6; TRBD1 matches at 7 bases. In germline, CDR1 is SGDLS, CDR2 YYNGEE. The CDR3 loop spans 16 amino acids. J was trimmed by 0 bases and V by 3 bases; bases with no gene match: 3. CDR3 in amino acids: CASSGTGVSGANVLTF. Here the CDR3 DNA reads TGTGCCAGCAGCGGTACAGGGGTCTCTGGGGCCAACGTCCTGACTTTC.

In its sample, this clone was seen a few times. This chain connects TRBV2 to TRBJ1-1, with TRBD1 matching over 7 bases. Germline trimming cut 6 bases from V and 4 bases from J; bases unmatched to any gene: 14. The germline CDR1 and CDR2 sequences are SNHLY and FYNNEI. The CDR3 is 16 amino acids. This CDR3 is CASRDQNRGGGTEAFF. CDR3 sequence (DNA): TGTGCCAGCAGAGACCAAAACAGGGGCGGAGGCACTGAAGCTTTCTTT.

The gene calls are TRBV14 and TRBJ2-7, with no clear D. V lost 1 base to trimming and J lost 0 bases, with 4 bases between them. The CDR3 covers 13 residues. Germline lookup yields CDR1 SGHDN and CDR2 FVKESK. CDR3 in DNA: TGTGCCAGCAGCCAAGGGGCCTCCTACGAGCAGTACTTC. This codes for CASSQGASYEQYF.

On this clone: This sample also contains other DNA sequences that code for the same CDR3. The gene calls are TRBV5-1 and TRBJ1-1; TRBD1 matches at 10 bases. The CDR3 runs to 14 residues. The V and J ends lost 2 bases and 3 bases, in that order; junction bases with no gene match: 1. Germline values: CDR1 SGHRS, CDR2 YFSETQ. CDR3 in amino acids: CASSFGQGDTEAFF. The CDR3 coding sequence is TGCGCCAGCAGCTTTGGACAGGGGGACACTGAAGCTTTCTTT.

In this sample, this clone turned up once. The chain combines TRBV10-3 with TRBJ2-7; D call uncertain. CDR3 size: 11 residues. Trimming shortened V by 7 bases and J by 4 bases, and 8 bases separated the two germline ends. Looked up from germline, CDR1 is ENHRY and CDR2 is SYGVKD. The CDR3 DNA reads as TGTGCCATCAATGACGGGTACGAGCAGTACTTC. It encodes CAINDGYEQYF.

The CDR3 region is CASSPPGNNQPQHF. The CDR3 DNA reads as TGTGCCAGCAGTCCCCCGGGAAACAATCAGCCCCAGCATTTT. The rearrangement links TRBV27 to TRBJ1-5, with D uncertain. With 5 bases removed from V and 3 bases from J, the gap between germline ends came to 11 bases. Germline lookup yields CDR1 MNHEY and CDR2 SMNVEV (reference sequence). The CDR3 loop spans 14 amino acids.

The V gene is TRBV4-2, the J gene TRBJ2-7, with D possibly being TRBD1 (6 bases). CDR3 length: 15 residues. V was clipped by 0 bases and J by 2 bases, with 11 bases between them. CDR1 is LGHNA and CDR2 is YNFKEQ in the germline V gene. CDR3: CASSQDPGTTYEQYF. The CDR3 DNA is TGTGCCAGCAGCCAAGATCCGGGGACAACCTACGAGCAGTACTTC.

This clone was seen only a few times. The genes are TRBV5-1 and TRBJ1-6; D is uncertain. Trimming removed 0 bases from V and 9 bases from J, with 10 bases in between. The V gene's germline CDR1 is SGHRS and CDR2 YFSETQ. The CDR3 covers 14 residues. CDR3 coding DNA: TGCGCCAGCAGCTTGGCCCTAGAGGGTTCACCCCTCCACTTT. It codes for CASSLALEGSPLHF.

This rearrangement joins TRBV11-3 to TRBJ1-1, with TRBD1 matching over 8 bases. CDR1 and CDR2 from the germline V gene are SGHNT and YENEEA. The CDR3 totals 14 residues. Trimming took 5 bases from V and 3 from J; bases not matched to a gene: 5. The DNA of the CDR3 is TGTGCCAGCAGCCTGACAGGGGAGGACACTGAAGCTTTCTTT. Translated: CASSLTGEDTEAFF.

CDR3 amino acids: CASSPRAGTYNEQFF. The CDR3 nucleotides read TGCGCCAGCAGCCCCCGAGCGGGAACATACAATGAGCAGTTCTTC. The chain recombines TRBV5-1 with TRBJ2-1, with TRBD2 matching 7 bases. Germline-derived CDR1 and CDR2 are SGHRS and YFSETQ. V dropped 4 bases and J dropped 4; count of bases not matched to a gene: 8. The CDR3 is 15 amino acids.